The 18 T cell receptor beta chains reported below all come from one sample, sequenced in a study of preoperative IRX-2 immunotherapy in early breast cancer. Measured with immunoSEQ multiplex PCR; TCRdb has only the in-frame clones, and not every one. The data hold about 62,000 clones, with roughly 95% observed a single time. The treatment: preoperative locoregional IRX-2 cytokine immunotherapy. This sample was gathered from a patient treated with IRX-2 immunotherapy. These TCRs come from a human donor with breast cancer.

The rearrangement uses TRBV30 and TRBJ2-2; tentatively, D is TRBD1 (6 bases). The germline gives CDR1 GTSNPN, CDR2 SVGIG (reference sequence). The CDR3 length is 16 residues. Trimming left V 2 bases short and J 2 bases short, with 15 bases between. CDR3 nucleotides: TGTGCCTGGAGTCCCCTCGGGACACCTAACACCGGGGAGCTGTTTTTT. Translated: CAWSPLGTPNTGELFF.

V gene TRBV7-8 combines with J gene TRBJ2-3; 7 bases line up with TRBD1. CDR1 and CDR2 (germline): SGHVS, FQNEAQ. The CDR3 covers 16 residues. V lost 7 bases, J lost 2 bases, and 12 bases stayed unmatched. The CDR3 region is CASTEGAYIVTDTQYF. CDR3 bases: TGTGCCAGCACCGAGGGGGCATACATTGTCACAGATACGCAGTATTTT. Supplemented by reference TRBV7-8 and TRBJ2-3, the full variable domain reads GAGVSQSPRYKVAKRGQDVALRCDPISGHVSLFWYQQALGQGPEFLTYFQNEAQLDKSGLPSDRFFAERPEGSVSTLKIQRTQQEDSAVYLCASTEGAYIVTDTQYFGPGTRLTVL.

This clone was found once. J is TRBJ2-3 and V is TRBV5-1; D is ambiguous. V was pared by 0 bases and J by 2 bases, with 13 bases between. Germline CDR1 reads SGHRS; CDR2 reads YFSETQ. This CDR3 comprises 16 residues. CDR3 coding DNA: TGCGCCAGCAGCTTGGGAATGTCCCTACTCACAGATACGCAGTATTTT. Its protein is CASSLGMSLLTDTQYF.

The rearrangement links TRBV2 to TRBJ1-2, with 11 positions matching TRBD1. The CDR3 contains 16 residues. Germline V CDR1 and CDR2: SNHLY, FYNNEI. V trimming: 4 bases; J trimming: 8 bases; junction bases outside the gene matches: 12. DNA for the CDR3: TGTGCCAGCAGTGGTGTCGAAGGACAGGGGGCAAGGGGCTACACCTTC. Translation gives CASSGVEGQGARGYTF.

The chain recombines TRBV7-2 with TRBJ2-5, with D possibly matching TRBD1 (5 bases). The V gene's germline CDR1 is SGHTA and CDR2 FQGNSA. The CDR3 is 16 residues long. The V gene lost 5 bases and the J gene lost 5 bases, with 21 bases spanning the gap. The CDR3 sequence is CASSRLGAKPPETQYF. As DNA, the CDR3 is TGTGCCAGCAGCAGGCTTGGGGCTAAGCCCCCTGAGACCCAGTACTTC.

The chain has TRBV5-1 and TRBJ2-7; 7 bases map to TRBD1. CDR3 size: 13 residues. V was pared by 2 bases and J by 4 bases, with 3 bases of the junction left unmatched. Germline V lookup: CDR1 SGHRS, CDR2 YFSETQ. The CDR3 DNA follows: TGCGCCAGCAGCTTCGGACAGGCATACGAGCAGTACTTC. Its protein product is CASSFGQAYEQYF.

The V and J genes are TRBV9 and TRBJ2-4; 9 bases align to TRBD2. J was trimmed by 6 bases and V by 3 bases; bases with no gene match: 4. Germline-derived CDR1 and CDR2 are SGDLS and YYNGEE. The CDR3 extends over 14 amino acids. The CDR3 region is CASSAGLALNIQYF. DNA of the CDR3: TGTGCCAGCAGCGCGGGACTAGCTCTAAACATTCAGTACTTC.

The genes are TRBV28 and TRBJ2-7; D is ambiguous. CDR3 length equals 14 residues. Germline CDR1 reads MDHEN; CDR2 reads SYDVKM. V lost 3 bases and J lost 2, with 11 bases in between. The DNA of the CDR3 is TGTGCCAGCAGTTTCGGAGTCGGCGCCTACGAGCAGTACTTC. This encodes CASSFGVGAYEQYF.

This clone has more than one count but fewer than ten. V usage is TRBV25-1 and J usage is TRBJ2-3, with TRBD2 matching 7 bases. This CDR3 is built from 15 residues. Germline V gene lookup returns CDR1 MGHDK and CDR2 SYGVNS. The ends lost 6 bases at V and 2 bases at J; junction bases unmatched: 8. Written as DNA, the CDR3 is TGTGCCAGCAGCCGGGGGGTCAGAAACACAGATACGCAGTATTTT. As protein: CASSRGVRNTDTQYF.

CDR3 sequence: CASSLTRDRENYYGYTF. As DNA, the CDR3 is TGTGCCAGCAGCTTAACGAGGGACAGGGAAAATTACTATGGCTACACCTTC. The V and J genes are TRBV7-2 and TRBJ1-2; TRBD1 matches at 9 bases. Germline CDR1 reads SGHTA; CDR2 reads FQGNSA. The ends lost 2 bases at V and 3 bases at J; junction bases unmatched: 10. The CDR3 totals 17 residues.

V is TRBV27 and J is TRBJ2-1, with 8 nucleotides matching TRBD2. The V gene's germline CDR1 is MNHEY and CDR2 SMNVEV (reference sequence). J gave up 7 bases and V 4 bases, and 6 bases lay outside the gene matches. This CDR3 comprises 14 residues. The CDR3 DNA is TGTGCCAGCAGTTACGCGGGGGGCCTGAATGAGCAGTTCTTC. This translates into CASSYAGGLNEQFF.

The chain recombines TRBV6-5 with TRBJ1-2; no firm D call. CDR1 is MNHEY, CDR2 SVGAGI, per germline. This CDR3 region has 13 residues. V shed 6 bases and J shed 2 bases, with 10 bases lying between them. CDR3 region: CASRPGRNYGYTF. CDR3 in DNA: TGTGCCAGCAGACCCGGACGGAACTATGGCTACACCTTC.

The gene calls are TRBV6-5 and TRBJ2-7; D unresolved. CDR1 and CDR2 (germline): MNHEY, SVGAGI. The CDR3 consists of 13 residues. The V and J ends lost 8 bases and 6 bases respectively, with 17 bases between them. The CDR3 sequence: CASRRTGRSEQYF. The CDR3 DNA sequence: TGTGCCAGCCGACGGACGGGCCGTTCCGAGCAGTACTTC.

The chain is built from TRBV19 and TRBJ2-2, with 7 bases matching TRBD2. In germline, CDR1 is LNHDA, CDR2 SQIVND (reference sequence). This CDR3 contains 13 residues. Trimming at V came to 6 bases and at J to 5 bases, leaving 3 bases not matched to a gene. For the CDR3, the DNA is TGTGCCAGTAGGCTGGGGGGGACCGGGGAGCTGTTTTTT. It yields the protein CASRLGGTGELFF. The variable domain in full, with the rest retrieved from reference TRBV19 and TRBJ2-2, is DGGITQSPKYLFRKEGQNVTLSCEQNLNHDAMYWYRQDPGQGLRLIYYSQIVNDFQKGDIAEGYSVSREKKESFPLTVTSAQKNPTAFYLCASRLGGTGELFFGEGSRLTVL.

This chain uses TRBV27 with TRBJ2-7; D remains ambiguous. The CDR3 is made up of 15 amino acids. Trimming removed 2 bases from V and 2 bases from J, with 13 bases in between. CDR1 and CDR2 from the germline V gene are MNHEY and SMNVEV (reference sequence). CDR3 protein: CASSLGRLRAYEQYF. The CDR3 DNA is TGTGCCAGCAGTTTAGGGCGACTTAGGGCCTACGAGCAGTACTTC.

J is TRBJ2-2 and V is TRBV30, with TRBD2 matching 12 bases. Unmatched junction bases numbered 7, after V lost 0 bases and J lost 5 bases. This CDR3 is built from 17 residues. The germline gives CDR1 GTSNPN, CDR2 SVGIG (reference sequence). This chain's CDR3 is CAWSVPSGGARTGELFF. CDR3 in DNA: TGTGCCTGGAGTGTGCCTAGCGGGGGGGCAAGGACCGGGGAGCTGTTTTTT. Full variable domain (remainder filled in from reference TRBV30 and TRBJ2-2): SQTIHQWPATLVQPVGSPLSLECTVEGTSNPNLYWYRQAAGRGLQLLFYSVGIGQISSEVPQNLSASRPQDRQFILSSKKLLLSDSGFYLCAWSVPSGGARTGELFFGEGSRLTVL.

V usage is TRBV7-9 and J usage is TRBJ1-1, with 8 bases lining up with TRBD1. Trimming took 1 base from V and 4 from J; bases not matched to a gene: 2. Per germline, CDR1 SEHNR and CDR2 FQNEAQ (reference sequence). The CDR3 spans 14 residues. CDR3 DNA: TGTGCCAGCAGCTTAGGACAGGGGTCCACTGAAGCTTTCTTT. Protein sequence: CASSLGQGSTEAFF.

This chain connects TRBV19 to TRBJ2-2; 7 bases line up with TRBD2. The germline CDR1 and CDR2 sequences are LNHDA and SQIVND (reference sequence). The V gene end was trimmed by 6 bases and the J gene end by 6 bases; junction bases not matched to a gene: 4. The CDR3 contains 13 residues. CDR3 nucleotides: TGTGCCAGTAGCACGGGAGGCGCCGGGGAGCTGTTTTTT. This translates into CASSTGGAGELFF.